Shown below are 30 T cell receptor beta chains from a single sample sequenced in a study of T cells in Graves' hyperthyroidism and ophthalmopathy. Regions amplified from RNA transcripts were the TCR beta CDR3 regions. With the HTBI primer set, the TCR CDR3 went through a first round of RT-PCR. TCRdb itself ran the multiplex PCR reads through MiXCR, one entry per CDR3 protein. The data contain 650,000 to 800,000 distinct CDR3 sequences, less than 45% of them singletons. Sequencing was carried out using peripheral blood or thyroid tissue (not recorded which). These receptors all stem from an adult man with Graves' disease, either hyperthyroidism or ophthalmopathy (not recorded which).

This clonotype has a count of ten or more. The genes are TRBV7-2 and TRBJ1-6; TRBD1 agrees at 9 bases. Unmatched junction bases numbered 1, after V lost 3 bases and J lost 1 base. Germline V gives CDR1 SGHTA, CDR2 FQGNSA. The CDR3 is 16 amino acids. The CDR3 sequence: CASSLGQGSYNSPLHF. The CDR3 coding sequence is TGTGCCAGCAGCTTGGGACAGGGATCCTATAATTCACCCCTCCACTTT. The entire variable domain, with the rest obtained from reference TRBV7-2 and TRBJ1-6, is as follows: GAGVSQSPSNKVTEKGKDVELRCDPISGHTALYWYRQSLGQGLEFLIYFQGNSAPDKSGLPSDRFSAERTGGSVSTLTIQRTQQEDSAVYLCASSLGQGSYNSPLHFGNGTRLTVT.

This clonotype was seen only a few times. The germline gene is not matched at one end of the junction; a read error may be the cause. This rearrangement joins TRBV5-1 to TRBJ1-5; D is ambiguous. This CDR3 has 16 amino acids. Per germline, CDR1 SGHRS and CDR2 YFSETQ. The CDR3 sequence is CASSLAGGYSNQPQHF. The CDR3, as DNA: TGTGCCAGCAGCTTGGCCGGAGGCTATAGCAATCAGCCCCAGCATTTT.

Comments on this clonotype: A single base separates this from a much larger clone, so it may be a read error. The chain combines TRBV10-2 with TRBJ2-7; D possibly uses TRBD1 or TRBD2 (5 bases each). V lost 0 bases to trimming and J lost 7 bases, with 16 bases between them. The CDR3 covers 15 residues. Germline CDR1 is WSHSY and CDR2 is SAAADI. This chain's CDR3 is CASSESTGPGREQYF. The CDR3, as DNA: TGCGCCAGCAGTGAGTCGACGGGACCGGGTCGGGAGCAGTACTTC.

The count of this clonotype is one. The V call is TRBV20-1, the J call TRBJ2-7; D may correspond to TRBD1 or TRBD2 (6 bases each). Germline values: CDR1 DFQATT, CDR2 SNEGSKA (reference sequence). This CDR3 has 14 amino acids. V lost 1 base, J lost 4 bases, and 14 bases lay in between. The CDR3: CSARVARGRYEQYF. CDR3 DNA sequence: TGCAGTGCTAGAGTAGCACGGGGGCGTTACGAGCAGTACTTC.

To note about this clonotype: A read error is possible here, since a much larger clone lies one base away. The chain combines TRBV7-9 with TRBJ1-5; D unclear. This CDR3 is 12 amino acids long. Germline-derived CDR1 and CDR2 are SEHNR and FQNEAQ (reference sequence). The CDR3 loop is CASTSSKQPQHF. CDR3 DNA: TGTGCCAGCACGTCTAGCAAGCAGCCCCAGCATTTT.

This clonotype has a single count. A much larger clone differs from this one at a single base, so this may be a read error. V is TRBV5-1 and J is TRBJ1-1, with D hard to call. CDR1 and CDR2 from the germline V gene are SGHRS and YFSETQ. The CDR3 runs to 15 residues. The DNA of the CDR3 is TGCGCCAGCGGCTTGGCCCCTTCGGGGAACACTGAAGCTTTCTTT. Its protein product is CASGLAPSGNTEAFF.

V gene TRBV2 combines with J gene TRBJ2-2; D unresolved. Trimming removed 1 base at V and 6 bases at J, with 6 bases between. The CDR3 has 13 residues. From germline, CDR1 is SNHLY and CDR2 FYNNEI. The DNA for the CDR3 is TGTGCCAGCAGTGAAGGGGTCTCCGGGGAGCTGTTTTTT. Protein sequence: CASSEGVSGELFF.

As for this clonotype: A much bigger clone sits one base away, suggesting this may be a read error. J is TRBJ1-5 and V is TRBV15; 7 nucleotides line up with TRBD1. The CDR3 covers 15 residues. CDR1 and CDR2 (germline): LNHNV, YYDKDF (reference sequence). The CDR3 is CATSGDRQGYQPQHF. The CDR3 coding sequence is TGTGCCACCAGCGGAGACCGACAGGGCTATCAGCCCCAGCATTTT.

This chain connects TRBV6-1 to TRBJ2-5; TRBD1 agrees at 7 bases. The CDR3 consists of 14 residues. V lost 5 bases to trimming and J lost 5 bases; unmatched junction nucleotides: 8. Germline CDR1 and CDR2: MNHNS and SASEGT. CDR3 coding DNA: TGTGCCAGCAGTTACTCGACAGGGATGGAGACCCAGTACTTC. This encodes CASSYSTGMETQYF.

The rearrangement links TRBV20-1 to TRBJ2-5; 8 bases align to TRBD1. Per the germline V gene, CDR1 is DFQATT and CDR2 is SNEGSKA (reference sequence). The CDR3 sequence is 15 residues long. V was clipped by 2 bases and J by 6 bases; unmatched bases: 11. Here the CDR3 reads CSARPGAGGLKTQYF. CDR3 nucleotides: TGCAGTGCTAGACCAGGGGCAGGGGGCCTAAAGACCCAGTACTTC.

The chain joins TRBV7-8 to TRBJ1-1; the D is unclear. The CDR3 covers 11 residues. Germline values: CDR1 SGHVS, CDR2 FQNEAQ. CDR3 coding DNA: TGTGCTGGCAGCTTGGGTACTGAAGCTTTCTTT. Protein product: CAGSLGTEAFF.

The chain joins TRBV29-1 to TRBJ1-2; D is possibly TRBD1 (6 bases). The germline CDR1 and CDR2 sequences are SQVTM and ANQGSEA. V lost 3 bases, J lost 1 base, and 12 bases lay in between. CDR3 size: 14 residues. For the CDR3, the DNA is TGCAGCGTTGACCCCCAAGGGGGTAACTATGGCTACACCTTC. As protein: CSVDPQGGNYGYTF.

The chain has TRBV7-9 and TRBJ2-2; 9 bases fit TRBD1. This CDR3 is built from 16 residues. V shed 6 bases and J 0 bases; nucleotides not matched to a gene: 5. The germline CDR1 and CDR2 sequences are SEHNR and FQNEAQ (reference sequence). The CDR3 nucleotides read TGTGCCAGCAGTCATCGACAGGGGGCGAACACCGGGGAGCTGTTTTTT. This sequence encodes CASSHRQGANTGELFF.

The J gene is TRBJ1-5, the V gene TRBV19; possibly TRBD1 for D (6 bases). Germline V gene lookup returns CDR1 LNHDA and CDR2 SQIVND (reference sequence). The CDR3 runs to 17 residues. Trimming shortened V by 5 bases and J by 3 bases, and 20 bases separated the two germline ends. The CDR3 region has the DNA TGTGCCAGTAGTCTTGGGACATGGCTGCGACACAATCAGCCCCAGCATTTT. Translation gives CASSLGTWLRHNQPQHF.

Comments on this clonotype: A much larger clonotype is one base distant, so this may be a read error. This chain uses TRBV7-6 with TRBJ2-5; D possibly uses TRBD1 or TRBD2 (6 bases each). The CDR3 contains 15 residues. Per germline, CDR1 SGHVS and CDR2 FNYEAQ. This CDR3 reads CASRLGWGAQETQYF. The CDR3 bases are TGTGCTAGCCGCCTAGGCTGGGGGGCACAAGAGACCCAGTACTTC.

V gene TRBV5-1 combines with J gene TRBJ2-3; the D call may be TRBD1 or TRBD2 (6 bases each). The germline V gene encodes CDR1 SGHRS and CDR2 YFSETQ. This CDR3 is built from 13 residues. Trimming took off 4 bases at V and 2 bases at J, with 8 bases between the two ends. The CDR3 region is CASSGGPTDTQYF. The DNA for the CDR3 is TGCGCCAGCAGCGGGGGGCCCACAGATACGCAGTATTTT.

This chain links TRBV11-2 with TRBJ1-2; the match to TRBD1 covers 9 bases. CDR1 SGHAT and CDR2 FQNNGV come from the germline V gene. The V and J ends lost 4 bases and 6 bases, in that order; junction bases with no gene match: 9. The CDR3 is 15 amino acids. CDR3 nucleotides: TGTGCCAGCAGCTCGAGAGGACAGGGGAACGATGGCTACACCTTC. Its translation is CASSSRGQGNDGYTF. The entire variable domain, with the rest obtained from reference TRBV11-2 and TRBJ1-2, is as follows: EAGVAQSPRYKIIEKRQSVAFWCNPISGHATLYWYQQILGQGPKLLIQFQNNGVVDDSQLPKDRFSAERLKGVDSTLKIQPAKLEDSAVYLCASSSRGQGNDGYTFGSGTRLTVV.

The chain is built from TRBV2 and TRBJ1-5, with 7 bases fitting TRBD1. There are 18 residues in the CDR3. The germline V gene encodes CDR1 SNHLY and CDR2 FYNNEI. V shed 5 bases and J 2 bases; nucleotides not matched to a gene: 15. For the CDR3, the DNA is TGTGCCAGCAGTTTGGGGATCACACAGGGGATGGGCAATCAGCCCCAGCATTTT. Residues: CASSLGITQGMGNQPQHF.

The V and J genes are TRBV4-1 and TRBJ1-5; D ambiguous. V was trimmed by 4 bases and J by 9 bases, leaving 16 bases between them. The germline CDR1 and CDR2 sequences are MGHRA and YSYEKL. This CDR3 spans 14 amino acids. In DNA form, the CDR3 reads TGCGCCAGCAGCCTAGACTTCTCTTCCCCGCCCCAGCATTTT. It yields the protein CASSLDFSSPPQHF.

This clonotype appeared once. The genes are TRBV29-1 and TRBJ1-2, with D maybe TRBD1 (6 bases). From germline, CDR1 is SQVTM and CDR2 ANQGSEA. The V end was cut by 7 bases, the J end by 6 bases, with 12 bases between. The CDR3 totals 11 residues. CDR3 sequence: CSASQGHGYTF. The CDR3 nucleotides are TGCAGCGCGTCGCAGGGGCATGGCTACACCTTC.

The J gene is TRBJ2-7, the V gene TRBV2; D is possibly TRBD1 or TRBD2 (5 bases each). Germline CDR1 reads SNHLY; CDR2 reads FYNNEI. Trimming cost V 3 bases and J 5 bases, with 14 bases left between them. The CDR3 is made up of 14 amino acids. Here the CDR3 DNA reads TGTGCCAGCAGTGACGGGACCCCGAGCAACGAGCAGTACTTC. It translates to CASSDGTPSNEQYF.

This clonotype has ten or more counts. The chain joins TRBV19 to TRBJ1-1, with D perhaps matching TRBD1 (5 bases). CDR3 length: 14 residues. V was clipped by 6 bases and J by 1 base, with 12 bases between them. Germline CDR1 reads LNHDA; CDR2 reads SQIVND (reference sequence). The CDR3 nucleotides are TGTGCCAGTAGCCGGGACCGGCGGAACACTGAAGCTTTCTTT. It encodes CASSRDRRNTEAFF.

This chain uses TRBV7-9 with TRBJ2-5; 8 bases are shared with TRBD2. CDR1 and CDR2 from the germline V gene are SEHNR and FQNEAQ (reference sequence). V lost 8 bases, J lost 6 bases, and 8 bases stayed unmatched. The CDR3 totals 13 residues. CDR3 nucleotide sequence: TGTGCCAGCGCGGCGGGGGGCCCCCAGACCCAGTACTTC. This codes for CASAAGGPQTQYF.

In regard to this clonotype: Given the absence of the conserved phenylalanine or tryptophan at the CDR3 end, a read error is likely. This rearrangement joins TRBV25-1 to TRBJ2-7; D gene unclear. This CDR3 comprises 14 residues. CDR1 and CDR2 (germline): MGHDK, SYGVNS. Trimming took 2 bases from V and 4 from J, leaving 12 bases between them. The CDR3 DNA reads TGTGCCAGCAGTGAACCAACCGAACAATACGAGCAGTACCTC. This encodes CASSEPTEQYEQYL.

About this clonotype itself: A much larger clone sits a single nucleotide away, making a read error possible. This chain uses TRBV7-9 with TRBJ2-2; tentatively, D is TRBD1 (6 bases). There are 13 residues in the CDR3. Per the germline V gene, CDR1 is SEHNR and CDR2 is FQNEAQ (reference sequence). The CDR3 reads CASNGGGTGEMFF. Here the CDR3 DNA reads TGTGCCAGCAATGGGGGCGGCACCGGGGAGATGTTTTTT.

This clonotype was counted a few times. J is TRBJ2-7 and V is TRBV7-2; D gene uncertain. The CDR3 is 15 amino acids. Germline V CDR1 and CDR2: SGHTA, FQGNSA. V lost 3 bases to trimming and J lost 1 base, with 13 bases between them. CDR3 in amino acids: CASSFYLGKSYEQYF. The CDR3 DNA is TGTGCCAGCAGCTTTTATCTTGGCAAGTCCTACGAGCAGTACTTC.

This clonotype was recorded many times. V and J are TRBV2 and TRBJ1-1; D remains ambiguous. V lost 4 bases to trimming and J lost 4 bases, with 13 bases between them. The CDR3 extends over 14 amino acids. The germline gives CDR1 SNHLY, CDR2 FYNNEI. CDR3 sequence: CASSGRGRATEAFF. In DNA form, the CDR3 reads TGTGCCAGCAGTGGGCGGGGAAGGGCCACTGAAGCTTTCTTT.

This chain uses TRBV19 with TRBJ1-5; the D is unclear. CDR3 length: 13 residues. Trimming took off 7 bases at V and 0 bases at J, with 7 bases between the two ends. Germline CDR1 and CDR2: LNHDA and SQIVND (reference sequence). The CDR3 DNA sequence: TGTGCCAGTAATTGGGGTAGCAATCAGCCCCAGCATTTT. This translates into CASNWGSNQPQHF.

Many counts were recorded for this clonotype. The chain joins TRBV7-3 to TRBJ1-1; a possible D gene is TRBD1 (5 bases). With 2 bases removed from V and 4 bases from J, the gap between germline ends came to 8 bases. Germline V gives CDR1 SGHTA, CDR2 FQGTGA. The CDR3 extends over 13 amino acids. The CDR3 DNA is TGTGCCAGCAGCTTATCGGGGCTCACTGAAGCTTTCTTT. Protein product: CASSLSGLTEAFF.

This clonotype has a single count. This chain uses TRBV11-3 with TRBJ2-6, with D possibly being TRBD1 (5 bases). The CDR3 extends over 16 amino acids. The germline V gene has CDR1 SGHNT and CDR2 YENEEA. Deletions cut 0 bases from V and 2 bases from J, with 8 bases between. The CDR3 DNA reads TGTGCCAGCAGCTTAGACAGGGCTACTGGGGCCAACGTCCTGACTTTC. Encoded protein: CASSLDRATGANVLTF. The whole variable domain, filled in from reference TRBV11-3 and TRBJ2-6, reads EAGVVQSPRYKIIEKKQPVAFWCNPISGHNTLYWYLQNLGQGPELLIRYENEEAVDDSQLPKDRFSAERLKGVDSTLKIQPAELGDSAVYLCASSLDRATGANVLTFGAGSRLTVL.